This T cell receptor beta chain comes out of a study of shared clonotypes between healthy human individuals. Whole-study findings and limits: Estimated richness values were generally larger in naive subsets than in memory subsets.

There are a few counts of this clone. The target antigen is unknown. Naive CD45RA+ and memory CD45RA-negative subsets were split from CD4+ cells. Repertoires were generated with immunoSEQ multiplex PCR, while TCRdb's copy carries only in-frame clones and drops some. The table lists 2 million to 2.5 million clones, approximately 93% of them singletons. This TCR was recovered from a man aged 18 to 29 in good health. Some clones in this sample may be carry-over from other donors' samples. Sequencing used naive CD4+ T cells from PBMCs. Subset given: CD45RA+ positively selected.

The DNA of the CDR3 is TGCGCCAGCAGCCCAATGGCCGGGGAGCTGTTTTTT. It is translated as CASSPMAGELFF. The chain recombines TRBV4-1 with TRBJ2-2; D unclear. There are 12 residues in the CDR3. In germline, CDR1 is MGHRA, CDR2 YSYEKL. The V end lost 4 bases, the J end lost 6 bases, and 6 bases lay between the germline ends.